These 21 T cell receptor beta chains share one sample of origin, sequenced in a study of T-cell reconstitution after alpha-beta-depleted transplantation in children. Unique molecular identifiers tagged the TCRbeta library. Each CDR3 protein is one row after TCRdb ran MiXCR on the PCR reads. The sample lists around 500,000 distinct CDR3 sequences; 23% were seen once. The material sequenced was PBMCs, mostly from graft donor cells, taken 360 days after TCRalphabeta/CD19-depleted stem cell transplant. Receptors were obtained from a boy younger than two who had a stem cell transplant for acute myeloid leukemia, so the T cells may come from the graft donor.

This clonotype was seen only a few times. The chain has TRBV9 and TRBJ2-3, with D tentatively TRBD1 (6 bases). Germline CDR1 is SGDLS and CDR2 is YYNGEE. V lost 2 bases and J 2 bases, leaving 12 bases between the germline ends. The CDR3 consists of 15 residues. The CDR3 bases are TGTGCCAGCAGCGTCAGGGGAGACTTCACAGATACGCAGTATTTT. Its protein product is CASSVRGDFTDTQYF.

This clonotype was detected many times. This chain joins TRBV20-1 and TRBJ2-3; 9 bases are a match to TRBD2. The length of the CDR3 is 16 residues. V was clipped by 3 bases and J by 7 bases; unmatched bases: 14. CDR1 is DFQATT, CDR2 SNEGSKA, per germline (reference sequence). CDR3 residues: CSARAEGGGAFNTQYF. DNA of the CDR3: TGCAGTGCTAGGGCAGAAGGCGGGGGGGCATTCAATACGCAGTATTTT.

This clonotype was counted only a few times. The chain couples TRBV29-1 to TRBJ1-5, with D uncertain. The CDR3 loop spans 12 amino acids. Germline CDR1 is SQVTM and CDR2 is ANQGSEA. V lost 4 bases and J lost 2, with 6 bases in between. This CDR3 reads CSVADGNQPQHF. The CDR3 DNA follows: TGCAGCGTTGCCGATGGCAATCAGCCCCAGCATTTT.

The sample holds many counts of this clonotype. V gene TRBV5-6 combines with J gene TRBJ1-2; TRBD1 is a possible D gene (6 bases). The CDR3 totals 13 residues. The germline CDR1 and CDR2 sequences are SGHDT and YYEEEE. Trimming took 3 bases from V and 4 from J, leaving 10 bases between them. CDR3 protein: CASSSQGTYGYTF. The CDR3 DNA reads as TGTGCCAGCAGCTCACAGGGCACCTATGGCTACACCTTC.

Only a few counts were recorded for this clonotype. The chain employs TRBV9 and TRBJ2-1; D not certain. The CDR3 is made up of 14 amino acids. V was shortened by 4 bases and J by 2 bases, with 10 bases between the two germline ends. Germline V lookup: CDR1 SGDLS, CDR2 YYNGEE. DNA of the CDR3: TGTGCCAGCAGCCCCTCTCGGACCTACAATGAGCAGTTCTTC. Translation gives CASSPSRTYNEQFF.

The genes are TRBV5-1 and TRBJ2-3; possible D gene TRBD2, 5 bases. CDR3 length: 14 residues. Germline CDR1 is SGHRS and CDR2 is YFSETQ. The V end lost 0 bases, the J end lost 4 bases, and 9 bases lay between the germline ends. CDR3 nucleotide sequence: TGCGCCAGCAGCTTGGCAAGCGGCGCAGATACGCAGTATTTT. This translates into CASSLASGADTQYF.

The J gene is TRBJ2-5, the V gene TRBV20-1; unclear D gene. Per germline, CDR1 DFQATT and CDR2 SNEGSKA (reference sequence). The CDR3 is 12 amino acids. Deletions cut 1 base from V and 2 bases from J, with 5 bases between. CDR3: CSARAVQETQYF. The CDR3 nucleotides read TGCAGTGCTAGAGCTGTTCAAGAGACCCAGTACTTC.

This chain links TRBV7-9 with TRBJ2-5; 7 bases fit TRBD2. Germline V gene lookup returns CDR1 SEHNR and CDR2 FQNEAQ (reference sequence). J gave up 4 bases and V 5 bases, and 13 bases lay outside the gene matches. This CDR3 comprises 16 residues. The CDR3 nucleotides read TGTGCCAGCAGCCACCCAAGGACTAGTGCTGGAGAGACCCAGTACTTC. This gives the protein CASSHPRTSAGETQYF.

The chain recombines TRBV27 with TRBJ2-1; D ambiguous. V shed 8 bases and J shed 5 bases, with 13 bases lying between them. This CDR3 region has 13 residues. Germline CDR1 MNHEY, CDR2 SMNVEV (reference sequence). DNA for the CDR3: TGTGCCAGCGGGCCCCGACGGCACAATGAGCAGTTCTTC. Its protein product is CASGPRRHNEQFF.

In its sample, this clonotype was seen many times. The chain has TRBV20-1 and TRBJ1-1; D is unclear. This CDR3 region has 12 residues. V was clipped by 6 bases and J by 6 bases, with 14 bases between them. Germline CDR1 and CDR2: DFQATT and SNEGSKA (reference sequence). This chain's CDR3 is CSAPGNAPEAFF. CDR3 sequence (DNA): TGCAGTGCGCCGGGAAATGCCCCTGAAGCTTTCTTT.

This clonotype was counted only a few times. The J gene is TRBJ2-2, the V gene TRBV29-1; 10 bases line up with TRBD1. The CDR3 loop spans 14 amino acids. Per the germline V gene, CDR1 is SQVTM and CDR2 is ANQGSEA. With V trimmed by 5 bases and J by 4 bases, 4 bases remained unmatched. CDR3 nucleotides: TGCAGCGTTCGCCGGGACAGGGGCACCGGGGAGCTGTTTTTT. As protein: CSVRRDRGTGELFF.

As DNA, the CDR3 is TGCGCCAGCAGCCTGGCTCTAGGGGGGAGGAACACTGAAGCTTTCTTT. This codes for CASSLALGGRNTEAFF. The chain carries TRBV4-3 and TRBJ1-1, with TRBD1 as a possible D gene (6 bases). Germline V gene data show CDR1 as LGHNA and CDR2 as YSLEER. The CDR3 loop spans 16 amino acids. The germline V and J ends were trimmed by 4 bases and 1 base, with 16 bases remaining between them.

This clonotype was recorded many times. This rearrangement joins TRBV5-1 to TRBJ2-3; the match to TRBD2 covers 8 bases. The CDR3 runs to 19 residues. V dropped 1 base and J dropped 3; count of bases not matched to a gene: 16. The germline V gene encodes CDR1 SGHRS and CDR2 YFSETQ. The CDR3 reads CASSLQGRPRGGLTDTQYF. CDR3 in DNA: TGCGCCAGCAGCTTGCAGGGGAGGCCTCGGGGGGGCCTTACAGATACGCAGTATTTT.

The chain's CDR3 is CASQDRDLSYEQYV. The CDR3 DNA reads TGTGCCAGCCAAGACAGGGACCTCTCCTACGAGCAGTACGTC. The chain employs TRBV5-5 and TRBJ2-7; 7 nucleotides agree with TRBD1. Trimming took 7 bases from V and 0 from J; bases not matched to a gene: 7. The germline V gene has CDR1 SGHKS and CDR2 YYEKEE (reference sequence). CDR3 length: 14 amino acids.

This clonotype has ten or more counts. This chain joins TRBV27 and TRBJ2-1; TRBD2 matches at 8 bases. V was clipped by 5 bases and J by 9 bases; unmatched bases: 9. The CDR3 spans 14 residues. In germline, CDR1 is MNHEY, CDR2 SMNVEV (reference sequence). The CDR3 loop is CASSPGSSGFEQFF. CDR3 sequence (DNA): TGTGCCAGCAGTCCGGGATCTAGCGGGTTTGAGCAGTTCTTC.

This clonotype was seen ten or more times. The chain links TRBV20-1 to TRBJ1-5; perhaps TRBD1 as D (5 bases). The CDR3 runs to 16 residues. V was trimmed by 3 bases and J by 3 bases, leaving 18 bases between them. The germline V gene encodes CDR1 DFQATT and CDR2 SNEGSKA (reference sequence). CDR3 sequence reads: CSASRGLGNLNQPQHF. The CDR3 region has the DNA TGCAGTGCTAGTAGGGGCTTGGGGAACCTCAATCAGCCCCAGCATTTT.

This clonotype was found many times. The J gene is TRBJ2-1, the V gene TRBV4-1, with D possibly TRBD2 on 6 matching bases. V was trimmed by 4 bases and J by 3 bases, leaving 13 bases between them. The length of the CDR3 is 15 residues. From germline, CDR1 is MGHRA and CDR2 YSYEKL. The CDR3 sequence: CASSLGGALYNEQFF. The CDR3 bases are TGCGCCAGCAGCCTCGGGGGAGCCCTCTACAATGAGCAGTTCTTC.

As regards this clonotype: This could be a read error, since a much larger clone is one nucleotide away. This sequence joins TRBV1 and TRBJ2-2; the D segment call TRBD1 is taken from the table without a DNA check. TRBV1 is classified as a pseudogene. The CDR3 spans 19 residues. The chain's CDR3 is CTSSSRRRGEGFDTGELFF. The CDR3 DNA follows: TGCACCAGCAGCTCCCGGAGGCGCGGGGAAGGTTTCGACACCGGGGAGCTGTTTTTT.

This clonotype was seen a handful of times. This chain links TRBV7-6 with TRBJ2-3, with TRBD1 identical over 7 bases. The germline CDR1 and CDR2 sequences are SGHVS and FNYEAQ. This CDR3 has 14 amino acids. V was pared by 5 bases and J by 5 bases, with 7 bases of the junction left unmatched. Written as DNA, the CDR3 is TGTGCCAGCAGCCCGGACAGGATCCAAGATACGCAGTATTTT. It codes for CASSPDRIQDTQYF.

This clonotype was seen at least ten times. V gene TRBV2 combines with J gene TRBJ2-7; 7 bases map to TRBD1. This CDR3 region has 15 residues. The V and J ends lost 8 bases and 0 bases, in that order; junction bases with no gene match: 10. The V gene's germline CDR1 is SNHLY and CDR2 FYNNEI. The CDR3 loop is CASYSSDRPSYEQYV. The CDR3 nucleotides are TGTGCCAGCTACTCTTCGGACAGGCCCTCCTACGAGCAGTACGTC.

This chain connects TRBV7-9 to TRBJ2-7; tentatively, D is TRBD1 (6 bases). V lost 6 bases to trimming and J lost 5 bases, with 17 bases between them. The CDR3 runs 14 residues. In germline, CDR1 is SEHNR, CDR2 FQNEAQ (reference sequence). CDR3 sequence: CASSFGQGKNEQYF. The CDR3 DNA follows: TGTGCCAGCAGTTTCGGGCAGGGGAAAAACGAGCAGTACTTC.